This T cell receptor beta chain was sequenced in a study of a mutant IDH1 vaccine in newly diagnosed glioma. Overall study context: Patients got radiotherapy, temozolomide, or both beforehand, and most got both.

Time point meaning: baseline, week 1 (first vaccination visit). Treatment given: pre-vaccination baseline after standard-of-care therapy. Astrocytomas found in donors were new, WHO grade 3 or 4, IDH1-mutant and ATRX-lost. This clone was counted a single time. Only in-frame clones appear in the TCRdb table, and some are missing; sequencing was by immunoSEQ multiplex PCR. The table shows over 80,000 clones, with about 87% occurring only once. The sample here was PBMCs, taken from a glioma patient treated with radiotherapy, temozolomide or both. This TCR derives from a woman between 50 and 59 years old with glioma.

The CDR3 loop is CASTTGGAGEKLFF. Here the CDR3 DNA reads TGTGCCAGCACGACAGGGGGCGCCGGCGAAAAACTGTTTTTT. V and J are TRBV27 and TRBJ1-4, with 10 bases identical to TRBD1. The CDR3 has 14 residues. V lost 7 bases, J lost 8 bases, and 7 bases stayed unmatched. Germline lookup yields CDR1 MNHEY and CDR2 SMNVEV (reference sequence).